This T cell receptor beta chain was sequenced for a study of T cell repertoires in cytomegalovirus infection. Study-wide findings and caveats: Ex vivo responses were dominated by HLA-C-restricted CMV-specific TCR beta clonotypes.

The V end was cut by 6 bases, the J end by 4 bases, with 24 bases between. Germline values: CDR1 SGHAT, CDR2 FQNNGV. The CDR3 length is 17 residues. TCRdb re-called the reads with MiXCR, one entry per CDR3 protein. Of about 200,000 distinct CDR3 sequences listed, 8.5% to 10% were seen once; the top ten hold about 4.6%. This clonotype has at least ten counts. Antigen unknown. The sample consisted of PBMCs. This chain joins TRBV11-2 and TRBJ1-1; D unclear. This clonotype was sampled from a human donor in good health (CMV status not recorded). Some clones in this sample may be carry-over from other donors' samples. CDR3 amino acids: CASRKKHGRDIFTEAFF. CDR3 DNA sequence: TGTGCCAGCAGAAAGAAACACGGCCGGGATATATTCACTGAAGCTTTCTTT.